This T cell receptor (beta chain) originates from a study of identical twins. Germline CDR1 DFQATT, CDR2 SNEGSKA (reference sequence). The CDR3 is 14 residues long. V lost 6 bases, J lost 10 bases, and 11 bases stayed unmatched. Template switching introduced a universal primer site, and the cDNA bore unique molecular identifiers. TCRdb itself ran the 5' RACE reads through MiXCR, one entry per CDR3 protein. This repertoire shows about 100,000 distinct CDR3 sequences, about 6.1% found once; its top ten account for around 12%. This clonotype has ten or more counts. The rearrangement uses TRBV20-1 and TRBJ2-4; TRBD2 aligns across 11 bases. This TCR derives from a woman between 50 and 59 years old in good health. The sequencing input was memory T cells sorted from blood. The CDR3 nucleotides are TGCAGTGCGCACGATAGCGGGAGGGGCGGGATTCAGTACTTC. Amino acids: CSAHDSGRGGIQYF.